The clone carrying this TCR beta chain showed up just a few times. The antigen is undetermined. The data are from a study of blood T cells in healthy people across ages. V gave up 0 bases and J gave up 7 bases, with 25 bases separating them. There are 18 residues in the CDR3. CDR1 SGHRS and CDR2 YFSETQ come from the germline V gene. Findings and limits, study-wide: With unsorted PBMCs, a conclusive comparison of naive versus antigen-experienced cells was not possible. Naive CD4+ cells and diversity were both higher in long-lived donors than in aged donors. TCR beta diversity, measured per million T cells, fell in a roughly linear way with age.

A second PCR, run for roughly 7 to 12 cycles, used a sample-barcoded 5' primer plus a J-beta primer mix. TCRdb used MiXCR to reprocess the 5' RACE reads, holding one entry per CDR3 protein. The sample has about 1,400,000 distinct CDR3 sequences; roughly 64% are singletons. Roughly 10 milliliters was the volume of peripheral blood drawn from each donor. This sequence joins TRBV5-1 and TRBJ1-2; D is perhaps TRBD1 (6 bases). The sequenced sample consisted of blood. The clonotype was recovered from a man aged 18-30 years in good health. As DNA, the CDR3 is TGCGCCAGCAGCTTGGCCGTCACAGGGTATCCCGGGACTAGTGGCTACACCTTC. Its translation: CASSLAVTGYPGTSGYTF.